The sequence of this TCR beta chain was determined in a study of T-cell reconstitution after alpha-beta-depleted transplantation in children. Unique molecular identifiers were used in preparing the TCRbeta library. TCRdb fed the PCR reads into MiXCR, producing one record per CDR3 protein. The profile shows fewer than 400,000 distinct CDR3 sequences, 20% of them singletons. V trimming: 8 bases; J trimming: 5 bases; junction bases outside the gene matches: 3. The CDR3 covers 14 residues. This TCR came from a human donor who donated a stem cell graft to a child with acute myeloid leukemia. Sequenced here: PBMCs from the stem cell graft donor, sampled from the stem cell graft. The rearrangement links TRBV12-3 or TRBV12-4 to TRBJ2-3; 14 nucleotides agree with TRBD2. The CDR3 here is CASVGLAGVDTQYF. The CDR3 DNA follows: TGTGCCAGCGTGGGACTAGCGGGAGTAGATACGCAGTATTTT.